The 2 T cell receptor beta chains below all came from one sample that was sequenced in a study of neurological immune-mediated disorders. Via MiXCR, TCRdb re-called the 5' RACE reads, giving one row per CDR3 protein. The sample gives roughly 27,000 distinct CDR3 sequences, roughly 2.7% of which show up once; roughly 2.5% is in the top ten. Sequencing was carried out using PBMCs. The receptors stem from a woman aged 45-59 years with multiple sclerosis.

J is TRBJ1-1 and V is TRBV6-6, with 12 nucleotides matching TRBD1. The length of the CDR3 is 16 residues. J gave up 4 bases and V 3 bases, and 6 bases lay outside the gene matches. Looked up from germline, CDR1 is MNHNY and CDR2 is SVGAGI (reference sequence). The CDR3 region is CASSYGTGGESTEAFF. In DNA, the CDR3 is TGTGCCAGCAGTTATGGGACAGGGGGCGAGAGCACTGAAGCTTTCTTT.

In its sample, this clonotype was seen many times. The chain recombines TRBV27 with TRBJ1-1, with 7 nucleotides matching TRBD1. V shed 1 base, J shed 4 bases, and the junction held 3 bases outside the gene matches. This CDR3 is 14 amino acids long. The germline V gene has CDR1 MNHEY and CDR2 SMNVEV (reference sequence). Here the CDR3 DNA reads TGTGCCAGCAGTTTATACAGGGGAAGCACTGAAGCTTTCTTT. This codes for CASSLYRGSTEAFF.